The next 18 T cell receptor beta chains were all read from a single sample in a study of shared clonotypes between healthy human individuals. The data were produced by immunoSEQ multiplex PCR, yet TCRdb's version contains in-frame clones alone and is incomplete. The sample has approximately 2.4 million clones, approximately 96% seen once. Sequencing input: naive CD4+ T cells sorted from blood. Subset indicated: CD45RA+ positively selected. The receptors originated from a man between 18 and 29 years old in good health.

J is TRBJ1-2 and V is TRBV6-1; D possibly corresponds to TRBD1 (6 bases). Per germline, CDR1 MNHNS and CDR2 SASEGT. The CDR3 contains 16 residues. Trimming stripped 2 bases from V and 8 bases from J, with 21 bases between. CDR3 in DNA: TGTGCCAGCAGTGAATCCACCGGGGTGGGGGCGTCGGGCTACACCTTC. It translates to CASSESTGVGASGYTF.

In this sample, this clone turned up once. The chain links TRBV28 to TRBJ2-2, with 9 bases aligning to TRBD1. The V segment lost 5 bases and the J segment 6 bases; nucleotides outside the gene matches: 7. Germline-derived CDR1 and CDR2 are MDHEN and SYDVKM. The CDR3 contains 15 residues. The CDR3 DNA follows: TGTGCCAGCAGTCAGCCGGGACAGGGCTCCGGGGAGCTGTTTTTT. This gives the protein CASSQPGQGSGELFF.

This sequence joins TRBV14 and TRBJ2-3; no firm D call. The V end lost 2 bases, the J end lost 0 bases, and 12 bases lay between the germline ends. CDR1 is SGHDN and CDR2 is FVKESK in the germline V gene. The CDR3 is 16 residues long. CDR3 DNA: TGTGCCAGCAGCCAAAACTCAGGTCTCAGCACAGATACGCAGTATTTT. It yields the protein CASSQNSGLSTDTQYF.

This rearrangement joins TRBV11-2 to TRBJ1-1, with D perhaps TRBD1 (5 bases). This CDR3 has 14 residues. From germline, CDR1 is SGHAT and CDR2 FQNNGV. V lost 2 bases and J lost 5, with 12 bases in between. CDR3 protein: CASSLYRQSTEAFF. CDR3 in DNA: TGTGCCAGCAGCTTATACAGGCAGTCAACTGAAGCTTTCTTT.

The chain carries TRBV5-1 and TRBJ2-1; a possible D gene is TRBD2 (5 bases). The CDR3 spans 15 residues. In germline, CDR1 is SGHRS, CDR2 YFSETQ. Trimming shortened V by 0 bases and J by 0 bases, and 7 bases separated the two germline ends. The CDR3 sequence is CASSLAGNSYNEQFF. In DNA form, the CDR3 reads TGCGCCAGCAGCTTGGCGGGGAACTCCTACAATGAGCAGTTCTTC.

This chain joins TRBV6-1 and TRBJ1-1; 8 bases are shared with TRBD1. V was pared by 2 bases and J by 5 bases, with 13 bases of the junction left unmatched. The CDR3 consists of 17 residues. The V gene's germline CDR1 is MNHNS and CDR2 SASEGT. Written as DNA, the CDR3 is TGTGCCAGCAGTGAAAAGTCAGGGGGCGCAGGTCTAACTGAAGCTTTCTTT. Translating gives CASSEKSGGAGLTEAFF.

With respect to this clone: The same CDR3 can be traced to other DNA sequences in this sample. The chain carries TRBV18 and TRBJ1-2; 8 positions match TRBD1. The CDR3 contains 13 residues. The V and J ends lost 6 bases and 4 bases, in that order; junction bases with no gene match: 4. Germline V gene lookup returns CDR1 KGHSH and CDR2 LQKENI. The CDR3 reads CASSPGGSYGYTF. The CDR3 nucleotides read TGTGCCAGCTCCCCAGGGGGCAGCTATGGCTACACCTTC.

The chain carries TRBV11-2 and TRBJ1-3; TRBD1 matches at 9 bases. The ends lost 5 bases at V and 2 bases at J; junction bases unmatched: 16. Germline CDR1 SGHAT, CDR2 FQNNGV. The CDR3 is made up of 19 amino acids. The CDR3 DNA sequence: TGTGCCAGCAGCACCTACAGGGGGCTCCGTTCCAAGGCTGGAAACACCATATATTTT. It yields the protein CASSTYRGLRSKAGNTIYF.

V and J are TRBV9 and TRBJ2-7; perhaps TRBD2 as D (6 bases). The CDR3 consists of 14 residues. V was pared by 3 bases and J by 6 bases, with 16 bases between. CDR1 and CDR2 from the germline V gene are SGDLS and YYNGEE. In nucleotides, the CDR3 is TGTGCCAGCAGCGGAGGCCGGGGGAGGCGCGAGCAGTACTTC. This sequence encodes CASSGGRGRREQYF.

V usage is TRBV19 and J usage is TRBJ2-7; TRBD1 matches 9 bases. V lost 4 bases and J lost 3; bases outside the gene matches: 13. The CDR3 loop spans 17 amino acids. Germline CDR1 LNHDA, CDR2 SQIVND (reference sequence). The DNA of the CDR3 is TGTGCCAGTAGTAGGGCCCCCCCGGGACAGGGAGTCTACGAGCAGTACTTC. Translating it yields CASSRAPPGQGVYEQYF.

The gene calls are TRBV5-1 and TRBJ1-2, with 8 bases identical to TRBD1. The V gene's germline CDR1 is SGHRS and CDR2 YFSETQ. CDR3 length equals 15 residues. The trim removed 4 bases at V and 4 bases at J, leaving 9 bases unmatched. The CDR3 nucleotides read TGCGCCAGCAGCCGAGGACAGGGTGAAGGCTATGGCTACACCTTC. Protein product: CASSRGQGEGYGYTF.

The chain is built from TRBV6-1 and TRBJ2-2; D is uncertain. CDR1 MNHNS and CDR2 SASEGT come from the germline V gene. Trimming removed 1 base from V and 4 bases from J, with 4 bases in between. The CDR3 length is 13 residues. The CDR3 nucleotides are TGTGCCAGCAGTGAAGTTCCCACCGGGGAGCTGTTTTTT. Protein product: CASSEVPTGELFF.

The genes are TRBV10-3 and TRBJ1-2; 11 bases are shared with TRBD1. There are 13 residues in the CDR3. V trimming: 4 bases; J trimming: 7 bases; junction bases outside the gene matches: 2. Germline values: CDR1 ENHRY, CDR2 SYGVKD. CDR3 sequence reads: CAISAGQGAGYTF. DNA for the CDR3: TGTGCCATCAGTGCTGGACAGGGGGCTGGCTACACCTTC.

The genes are TRBV30 and TRBJ1-4; D unclear. Germline values: CDR1 GTSNPN, CDR2 SVGIG (reference sequence). V gave up 8 bases and J gave up 7 bases, with 14 bases separating them. The CDR3 consists of 12 residues. CDR3 loop: CAPQRRVEKLFF. Here the CDR3 DNA reads TGTGCCCCCCAGAGGAGAGTTGAAAAACTGTTTTTT.

This chain uses TRBV19 with TRBJ2-7; D could derive from TRBD1 or TRBD2 (6 bases each). Germline-derived CDR1 and CDR2 are LNHDA and SQIVND (reference sequence). Trimming stripped 3 bases from V and 1 base from J, with 13 bases between. This CDR3 is 15 amino acids long. As DNA, the CDR3 is TGTGCCAGTAGTATTACCGGGGGCCCATCCTACGAGCAGTACTTC. Translating gives CASSITGGPSYEQYF.

The chain carries TRBV7-9 and TRBJ2-4; no clear D gene. Germline lookup yields CDR1 SEHNR and CDR2 FQNEAQ (reference sequence). V lost 1 base and J lost 5, with 9 bases in between. CDR3 size: 14 residues. The CDR3 loop reads CASSLGYTENIQYF. In DNA, the CDR3 is TGTGCCAGCAGCTTAGGGTACACAGAAAACATTCAGTACTTC.

This clone was seen just once. Other DNA sequences within the sample encode an identical CDR3. This chain connects TRBV18 to TRBJ1-4; D is possibly TRBD1 (5 bases). The V end was cut by 3 bases, the J end by 5 bases, with 10 bases between. Germline V lookup: CDR1 KGHSH, CDR2 LQKENI. This CDR3 has 14 amino acids. CDR3 residues: CASSPRATNEKLFF. CDR3 sequence (DNA): TGTGCCAGCTCACCCAGGGCCACGAATGAAAAACTGTTTTTT.

J is TRBJ2-2 and V is TRBV11-2, with a weak D call TRBD2 (5 bases). The CDR3 extends over 16 amino acids. Germline V gives CDR1 SGHAT, CDR2 FQNNGV. Trimming removed 1 base from V and 2 bases from J, with 11 bases in between. Written as DNA, the CDR3 is TGTGCCAGCAGCTTAGGACTACTGAGTAACACCGGGGAGCTGTTTTTT. Translating it yields CASSLGLLSNTGELFF.